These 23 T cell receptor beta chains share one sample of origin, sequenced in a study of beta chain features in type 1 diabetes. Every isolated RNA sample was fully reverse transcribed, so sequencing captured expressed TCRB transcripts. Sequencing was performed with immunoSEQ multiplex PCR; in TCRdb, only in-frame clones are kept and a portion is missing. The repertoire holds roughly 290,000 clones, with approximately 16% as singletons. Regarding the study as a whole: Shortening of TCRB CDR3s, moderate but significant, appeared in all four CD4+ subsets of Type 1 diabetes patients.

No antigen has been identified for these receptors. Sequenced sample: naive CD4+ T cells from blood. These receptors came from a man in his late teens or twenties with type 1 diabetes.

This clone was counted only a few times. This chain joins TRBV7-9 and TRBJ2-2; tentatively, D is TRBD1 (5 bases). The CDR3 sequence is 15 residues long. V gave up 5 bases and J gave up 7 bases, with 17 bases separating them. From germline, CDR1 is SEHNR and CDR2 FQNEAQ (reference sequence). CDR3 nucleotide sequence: TGTGCCAGCAGCAACAGCATCAAGGGGATCGGGGAGCTGTTTTTT. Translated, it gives CASSNSIKGIGELFF.

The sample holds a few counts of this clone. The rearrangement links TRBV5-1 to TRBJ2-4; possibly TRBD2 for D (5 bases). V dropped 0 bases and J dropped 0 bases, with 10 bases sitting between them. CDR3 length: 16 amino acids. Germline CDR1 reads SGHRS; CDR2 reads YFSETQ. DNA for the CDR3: TGCGCCAGCAGCTTGGTCAGCGGCGTAGCCAAAAACATTCAGTACTTC. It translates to CASSLVSGVAKNIQYF. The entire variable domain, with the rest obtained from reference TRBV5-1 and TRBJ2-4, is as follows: KAGVTQTPRYLIKTRGQQVTLSCSPISGHRSVSWYQQTPGQGLQFLFEYFSETQRNKGNFPGRFSGRQFSNSRSEMNVSTLELGDSALYLCASSLVSGVAKNIQYFGAGTRLSVL.

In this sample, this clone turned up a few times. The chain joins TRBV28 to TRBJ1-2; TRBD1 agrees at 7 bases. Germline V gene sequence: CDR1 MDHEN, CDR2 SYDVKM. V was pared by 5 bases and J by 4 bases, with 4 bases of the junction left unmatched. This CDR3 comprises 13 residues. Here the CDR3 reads CASSLRQGYGYTF. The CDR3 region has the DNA TGTGCCAGCAGTCTCAGACAGGGCTATGGCTACACCTTC.

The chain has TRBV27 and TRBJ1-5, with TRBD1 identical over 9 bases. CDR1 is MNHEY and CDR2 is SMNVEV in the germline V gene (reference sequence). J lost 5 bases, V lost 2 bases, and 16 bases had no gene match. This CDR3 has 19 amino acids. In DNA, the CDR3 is TGTGCCAGCAGTTTACTGGACAGGGGATTAGCGGTTCTCGATCAGCCCCAGCATTTT. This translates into CASSLLDRGLAVLDQPQHF.

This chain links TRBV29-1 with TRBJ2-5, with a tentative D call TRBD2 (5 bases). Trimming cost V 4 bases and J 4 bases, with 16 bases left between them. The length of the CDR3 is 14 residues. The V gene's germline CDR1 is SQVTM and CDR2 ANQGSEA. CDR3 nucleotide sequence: TGCAGCGTTGTGCGGGCGGCCCTGGGAGAGACCCAGTACTTC. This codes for CSVVRAALGETQYF. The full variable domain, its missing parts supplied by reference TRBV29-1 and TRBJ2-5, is SAVISQKPSRDICQRGTSLTIQCQVDSQVTMMFWYRQQPGQSLTLIATANQGSEATYESGFVIDKFPISRPNLTFSTLTVSNMSPEDSSIYLCSVVRAALGETQYFGPGTRLLVL.

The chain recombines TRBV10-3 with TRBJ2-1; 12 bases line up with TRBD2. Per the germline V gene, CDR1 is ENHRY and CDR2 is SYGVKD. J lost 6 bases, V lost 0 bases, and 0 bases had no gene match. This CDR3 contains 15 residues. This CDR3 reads CAISESTSGGNEQFF. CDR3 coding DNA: TGTGCCATCAGTGAGTCGACTAGCGGGGGCAATGAGCAGTTCTTC.

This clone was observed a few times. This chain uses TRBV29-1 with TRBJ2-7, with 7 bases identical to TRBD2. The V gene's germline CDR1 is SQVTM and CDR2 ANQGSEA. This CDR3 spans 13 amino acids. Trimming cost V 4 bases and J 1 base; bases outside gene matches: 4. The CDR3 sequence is CSVGTRGSYEQYF. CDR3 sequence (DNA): TGCAGCGTTGGCACGCGGGGGTCCTACGAGCAGTACTTC.

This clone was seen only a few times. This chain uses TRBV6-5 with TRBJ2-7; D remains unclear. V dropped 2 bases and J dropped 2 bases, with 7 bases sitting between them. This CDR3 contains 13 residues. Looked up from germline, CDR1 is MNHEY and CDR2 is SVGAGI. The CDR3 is CASSYPVTYEQYF. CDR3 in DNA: TGTGCCAGCAGTTACCCAGTGACCTACGAGCAGTACTTC.

In nucleotides, the CDR3 is TGTGCCTGGAGTGACAGAATGGGCTACACCTTC. This gives the protein CAWSDRMGYTF. J is TRBJ1-2 and V is TRBV30; unclear D gene. This CDR3 has 11 residues. CDR1 is GTSNPN, CDR2 SVGIG, per germline (reference sequence). Deletions cut 1 base from V and 8 bases from J, with 8 bases between.

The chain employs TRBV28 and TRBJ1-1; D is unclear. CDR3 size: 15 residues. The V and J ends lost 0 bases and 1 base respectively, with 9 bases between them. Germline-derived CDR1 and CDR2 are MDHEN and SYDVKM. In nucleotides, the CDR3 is TGTGCCAGCAGTTTATGGAGGAGGGAGAACACTGAAGCTTTCTTT. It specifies CASSLWRRENTEAFF.

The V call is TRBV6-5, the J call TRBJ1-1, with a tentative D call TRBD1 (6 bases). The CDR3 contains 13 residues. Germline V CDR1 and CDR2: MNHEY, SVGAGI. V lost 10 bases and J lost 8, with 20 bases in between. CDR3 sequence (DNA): TGTGCCACCGGCCGGGACACGACGCTGGAAGCTTTCTTT. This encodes CATGRDTTLEAFF.

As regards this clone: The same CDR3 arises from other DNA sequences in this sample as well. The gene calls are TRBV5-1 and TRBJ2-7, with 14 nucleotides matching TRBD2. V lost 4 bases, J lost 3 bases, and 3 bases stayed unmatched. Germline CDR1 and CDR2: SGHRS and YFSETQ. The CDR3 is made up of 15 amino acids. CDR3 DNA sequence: TGCGCCAGCAGCCGGACTAGCGGGGGGCTCTACGAGCAGTACTTC. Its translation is CASSRTSGGLYEQYF.

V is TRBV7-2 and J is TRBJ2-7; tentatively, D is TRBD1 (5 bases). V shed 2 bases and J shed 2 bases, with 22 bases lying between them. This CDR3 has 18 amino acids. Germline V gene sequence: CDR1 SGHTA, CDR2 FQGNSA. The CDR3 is CASSLLSTGRRRPYEQYF. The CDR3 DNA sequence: TGTGCCAGCAGCTTACTGAGTACAGGCCGCCGGCGTCCCTACGAGCAGTACTTC.

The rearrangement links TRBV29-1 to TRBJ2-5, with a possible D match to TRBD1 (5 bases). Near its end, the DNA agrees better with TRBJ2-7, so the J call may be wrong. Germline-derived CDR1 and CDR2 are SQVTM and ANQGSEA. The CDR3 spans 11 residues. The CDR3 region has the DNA TGCAGCGGTCTACAGGCCTACGAGCAGTACTTC. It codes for CSGLQAYEQYF.

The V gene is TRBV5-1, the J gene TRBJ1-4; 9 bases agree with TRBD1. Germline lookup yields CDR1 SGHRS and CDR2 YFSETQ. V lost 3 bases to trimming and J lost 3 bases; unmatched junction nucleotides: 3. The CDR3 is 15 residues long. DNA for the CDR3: TGCGCCAGCAGCTCGGGACAGGGACCTAATGAAAAACTGTTTTTT. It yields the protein CASSSGQGPNEKLFF.

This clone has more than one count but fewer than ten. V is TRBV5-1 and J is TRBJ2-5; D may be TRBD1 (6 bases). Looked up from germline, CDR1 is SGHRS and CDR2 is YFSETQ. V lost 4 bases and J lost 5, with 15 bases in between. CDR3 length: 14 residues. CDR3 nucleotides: TGCGCCAGCAGCGCCGGGACACTAGGGGAGACCCAGTACTTC. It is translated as CASSAGTLGETQYF.

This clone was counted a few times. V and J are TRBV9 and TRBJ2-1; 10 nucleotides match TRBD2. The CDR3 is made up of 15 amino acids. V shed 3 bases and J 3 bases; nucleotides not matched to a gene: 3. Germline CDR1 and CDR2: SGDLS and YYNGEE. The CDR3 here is CASSAGTSVYNEQFF. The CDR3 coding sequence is TGTGCCAGCAGCGCGGGGACTAGCGTCTACAATGAGCAGTTCTTC.

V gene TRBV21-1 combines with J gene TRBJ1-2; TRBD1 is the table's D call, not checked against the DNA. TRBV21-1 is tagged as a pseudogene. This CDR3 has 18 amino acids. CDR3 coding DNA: TGTGCCAGCAGCAAAGTAAAGGGGGGACAGGGGGAGATCTATGGCTACACCTTC. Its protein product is CASSKVKGGQGEIYGYTF.

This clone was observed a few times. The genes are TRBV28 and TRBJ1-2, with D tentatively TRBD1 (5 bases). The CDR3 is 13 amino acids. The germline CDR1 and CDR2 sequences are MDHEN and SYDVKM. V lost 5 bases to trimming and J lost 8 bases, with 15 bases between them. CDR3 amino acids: CASSPSPGWGYTF. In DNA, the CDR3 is TGTGCCAGCAGTCCGAGTCCAGGGTGGGGCTACACCTTC.

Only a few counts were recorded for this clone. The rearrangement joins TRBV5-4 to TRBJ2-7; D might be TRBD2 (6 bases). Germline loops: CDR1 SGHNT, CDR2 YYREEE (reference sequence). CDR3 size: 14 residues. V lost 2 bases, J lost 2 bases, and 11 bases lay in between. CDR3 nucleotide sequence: TGTGCCAGCAGCTTTGAGGAGGGACCCTACGAGCAGTACTTC. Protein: CASSFEEGPYEQYF.

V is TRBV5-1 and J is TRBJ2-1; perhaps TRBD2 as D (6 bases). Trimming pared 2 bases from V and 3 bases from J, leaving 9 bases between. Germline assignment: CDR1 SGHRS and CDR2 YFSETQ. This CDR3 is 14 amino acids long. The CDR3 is CASSFGGNYNEQFF. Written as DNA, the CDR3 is TGCGCCAGCAGCTTTGGCGGGAACTACAATGAGCAGTTCTTC.

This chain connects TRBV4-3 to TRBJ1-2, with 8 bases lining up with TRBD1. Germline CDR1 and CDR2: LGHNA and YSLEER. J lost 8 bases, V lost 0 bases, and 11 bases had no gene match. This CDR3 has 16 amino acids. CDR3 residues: CASSQDVYDRGFGYTF. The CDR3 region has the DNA TGCGCCAGCAGCCAAGACGTCTACGACAGGGGATTCGGCTACACCTTC.

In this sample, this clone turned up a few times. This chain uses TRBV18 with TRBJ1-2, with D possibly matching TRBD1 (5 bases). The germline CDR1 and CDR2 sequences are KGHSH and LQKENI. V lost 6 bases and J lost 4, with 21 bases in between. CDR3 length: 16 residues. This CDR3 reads CASSPSGVDGGYGYTF. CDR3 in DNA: TGTGCCAGCTCGCCCTCGGGGGTGGACGGAGGCTATGGCTACACCTTC.